Listed below are T cell receptor beta chains from one sample, sequenced in a study of metastatic and nonmetastatic thyroid tumors. TCRdb reprocessed the PCR reads via MiXCR. The sample includes 65,000 to 70,000 clones, 12% to 15% of them seen just once. Sequencing was carried out using blood. The receptors were gathered from a male donor with papillary thyroid cancer or a benign thyroid nodule (not recorded which). Some clones in this sample may be carry-over from other donors' samples. Both conserved end residues are part of each CDR3.

>TRBJ2-5|TRBV6-1
CASSGWGVQETQYF
>TRBJ2-7|TRBV19
CASTNPGRTYEQYF
>TRBJ2-3|TRBV12-3/TRBV12-4
CASSLEGYSTDTQYF
>TRBJ2-7|TRBV5-1
CASSLDGTAGYEQYF
>TRBJ1-1|TRBV20-1
CSARFQGGTSSTEAFF
>TRBJ2-7|TRBV7-2
CASSWGRSASYEQYF
>TRBJ2-3|TRBV13
CASSLEDRGTDTQYF
>TRBJ2-2|TRBV2
CASRDRATNTGELFF
>TRBJ1-2|TRBV11-1
CASSLAAGYLNYGYTF
>TRBJ2-5|TRBV12-3/TRBV12-4
CASSLLFETQYF
>TRBJ2-2|TRBV6-2/TRBV6-3
CASSYGGLGTGELFF
>TRBJ1-5|TRBV4-1
CASSQEPTFGLSNQPQHF
>TRBJ2-5|TRBV5-1
CASSTGKGGETQYF
>TRBJ2-7|TRBV20-1
CSASGQGGVEQYF
>TRBJ1-2|TRBV12-3/TRBV12-4
CASSLARLYGYTF